Presented here are 32 T cell receptor beta chains from one specimen sequenced in a study of type 1 regulatory T cells (dated by TCRdb to the early 2020s). The data were produced on an Illumina MiSeq. TCRdb reworked the public reads: Q25 trimming with fastp, MiXCR clone assembly, productive beta chains retained. Every entry covers one CDR3 protein and lists the most common genes and DNA from its rows. The sample yields 20,000 to 25,000 distinct CDR3 sequences; 55% to 80% were counted once. The ten largest clonotypes hold over 12% of the sample. What these receptors recognize is not known. Sequenced sample: cultured T cells, either the whole culture or a sorted T cell fraction (not recorded which). Reading the label with the study, this specimen's cell subset or site is: Tr1-enriched cell product generated in vitro against host alloantigens. The receptors come from a human donor in good health.

The CDR3 sequence is CASSDVGREKETQYF. DNA for the CDR3: TGTGCCAGCAGTGATGTCGGTAGGGAGAAGGAGACCCAGTACTTC. The chain employs TRBV25-1 and TRBJ2-5; D may be TRBD2 (5 bases). Trimming stripped 3 bases from V and 5 bases from J, with 16 bases between. The CDR3 spans 15 residues. Germline values: CDR1 MGHDK, CDR2 SYGVNS.

This clonotype turned up a few times. The chain employs TRBV2 and TRBJ1-5; no reliable D call. Trimming removed 8 bases at V and 0 bases at J, with 11 bases between. There are 14 residues in the CDR3. Germline CDR1 and CDR2: SNHLY and FYNNEI. The DNA of the CDR3 is TGTGCCAGCGGTTTGGGCGATAGCAATCAGCCCCAGCATTTT. Translated, it gives CASGLGDSNQPQHF.

V is TRBV20-1 and J is TRBJ2-3, with D tentatively TRBD1 or TRBD2 (7 bases each). CDR1 DFQATT and CDR2 SNEGSKA come from the germline V gene (reference sequence). The CDR3 has 14 residues. Trimming took off 6 bases at V and 5 bases at J, with 18 bases between the two ends. The CDR3 DNA reads TGCAGTGCCCCTTCGGGGAGGGGGCAAGATACGCAGTATTTT. Protein: CSAPSGRGQDTQYF.

The chain has TRBV11-3 and TRBJ2-7; D possibly corresponds to TRBD1 (5 bases). The CDR3 contains 16 residues. Trimming removed 4 bases at V and 5 bases at J, with 21 bases between. Germline CDR1 reads SGHNT; CDR2 reads YENEEA. CDR3 nucleotide sequence: TGTGCCAGCAGCTCAGGTTATAGGGGATCTATTCACGAGCAGTACTTC. Residues: CASSSGYRGSIHEQYF.

V gene TRBV7-3 combines with J gene TRBJ2-3, with 8 bases identical to TRBD1. Per the germline V gene, CDR1 is SGHTA and CDR2 is FQGTGA. This CDR3 region has 15 residues. V lost 5 bases and J lost 9; bases outside the gene matches: 13. The CDR3 loop is CASSTSRDRPETQYF. The CDR3 coding sequence is TGTGCCAGCAGCACGTCCCGGGACAGGCCGGAGACGCAGTATTTT.

This rearrangement joins TRBV7-2 to TRBJ1-1; D gene unclear. Germline V lookup: CDR1 SGHTA, CDR2 FQGNSA. The V gene lost 4 bases and the J gene lost 10 bases, with 13 bases spanning the gap. The length of the CDR3 is 12 residues. The CDR3 DNA sequence: TGTGCCAGCAGCTACCCCGGGAGTGCAGCTTTCTTT. This encodes CASSYPGSAAFF.

The chain carries TRBV5-1 and TRBJ2-7, with 11 bases matching TRBD1. Trimming removed 3 bases from V and 7 bases from J; junction bases left unmatched: 3. The CDR3 runs to 13 residues. Looked up from germline, CDR1 is SGHRS and CDR2 is YFSETQ. This CDR3 is CASSWGQGGEQYF. The CDR3 DNA is TGCGCCAGCAGCTGGGGACAGGGGGGAGAGCAGTACTTC.

The table lists this clonotype with a count of one. The V call is TRBV10-3, the J call TRBJ2-3; a weak D match, TRBD1 (8 bases). The CDR3 extends over 17 amino acids. The germline V gene encodes CDR1 ENHRY and CDR2 SYGVKD. The V gene lost 4 bases and the J gene lost 1 base, with 18 bases spanning the gap. CDR3 loop: CAISAAGGTGRTDTQYF. In DNA form, the CDR3 reads TGTGCCATCAGTGCCGCCGGGGGGACAGGTCGCACAGATACGCAGTATTTT.

The CDR3: CAWSFSGELFF. The CDR3 nucleotides read TGTGCCTGGAGTTTTTCCGGGGAGCTGTTTTTT. The chain recombines TRBV30 with TRBJ2-2; D call uncertain. The CDR3 spans 11 residues. V dropped 2 bases and J dropped 6 bases, with 4 bases sitting between them. The germline gives CDR1 GTSNPN, CDR2 SVGIG (reference sequence).

This rearrangement joins TRBV7-2 to TRBJ2-1; D might be TRBD1 or TRBD2, each matching 7 bases. Germline V gene lookup returns CDR1 SGHTA and CDR2 FQGNSA. The CDR3 extends over 17 amino acids. V gave up 9 bases and J gave up 2 bases, with 23 bases separating them. The CDR3 nucleotides are TGTGCCAGTAGGGGGCGTCGAGCGGGGACAGCCTACAATGAGCAGTTCTTC. This gives the protein CASRGRRAGTAYNEQFF.

CDR3 loop: CSARTSYNSPLHF. The DNA for the CDR3 is TGCAGTGCTAGGACCTCCTATAATTCACCCCTCCACTTT. This chain connects TRBV20-1 to TRBJ1-6; D is ambiguous. Per the germline V gene, CDR1 is DFQATT and CDR2 is SNEGSKA (reference sequence). V lost 3 bases and J lost 0, with 3 bases in between. The CDR3 is 13 amino acids.

The chain employs TRBV7-2 and TRBJ2-2; 7 positions agree with TRBD1. The trim removed 4 bases at V and 8 bases at J, leaving 4 bases unmatched. Germline V CDR1 and CDR2: SGHTA, FQGNSA. This CDR3 comprises 13 residues. CDR3 bases: TGTGCCAGCAGCTCAGGGGGATCTGGGGAGCTGTTTTTT. Protein: CASSSGGSGELFF.

In regard to this clonotype: The junction and the germline gene differ at one end; a read error may be behind it. The chain joins TRBV20-1 to TRBJ2-5, with D perhaps matching TRBD1 or TRBD2 (5 bases each). Germline V CDR1 and CDR2: DFQATT, SNEGSKA (reference sequence). The CDR3 is 14 residues long. The CDR3 coding sequence is TGCAGTGCTGGGACGACCCCCAACCAGGAGACCCAGTACTTC. Protein sequence: CSAGTTPNQETQYF.

The gene calls are TRBV6-5 and TRBJ2-3; D perhaps matches TRBD2 (6 bases). This CDR3 has 17 amino acids. V lost 6 bases, J lost 1 base, and 20 bases lay in between. Germline V lookup: CDR1 MNHEY, CDR2 SVGAGI. The CDR3 DNA follows: TGTGCCAGCAGCCGAGAAGGAGCGGGTATTGGCACAGATACGCAGTATTTT. This translates into CASSREGAGIGTDTQYF.

The chain combines TRBV5-1 with TRBJ1-1; 7 nucleotides agree with TRBD1. Trimming at V came to 0 bases and at J to 3 bases, leaving 5 bases not matched to a gene. Germline assignment: CDR1 SGHRS and CDR2 YFSETQ. CDR3 size: 15 residues. The CDR3 nucleotides read TGCGCCAGCAGCTTGGGGGACAGAAGGCACACTGAAGCTTTCTTT. Its protein is CASSLGDRRHTEAFF.

In DNA form, the CDR3 reads TGTGCCAGCAGACAATGGGGGGATCGCAATCAGCCCCAGCATTTT. It is translated as CASRQWGDRNQPQHF. The chain uses TRBV6-5 and TRBJ1-5; tentatively, D is TRBD1 (5 bases). The V end lost 6 bases, the J end lost 2 bases, and 14 bases lay between the germline ends. The CDR3 extends over 15 amino acids. Germline lookup yields CDR1 MNHEY and CDR2 SVGAGI.

This clonotype was recorded a few times. V usage is TRBV11-2 and J usage is TRBJ2-2, with 7 bases lining up with TRBD1. After removal of 3 bases from V and 5 bases from J, the junction contained 3 bases not matched to a gene. CDR1 is SGHAT, CDR2 FQNNGV, per germline. The CDR3 totals 14 residues. The CDR3 bases are TGTGCCAGCAGCTTGACAGGGTGGACCGGGGAGCTGTTTTTT. Protein product: CASSLTGWTGELFF.

As to this clonotype: Being one base from a much bigger clone, this may be a read error. This chain joins TRBV10-3 and TRBJ2-1, with TRBD2 matching over 8 bases. The CDR3 loop spans 15 amino acids. The germline gives CDR1 ENHRY, CDR2 SYGVKD. Germline trimming cut 10 bases from V and 8 bases from J; bases unmatched to any gene: 16. CDR3: CATGSQTGGPYEQFF. DNA of the CDR3: TGTGCCACGGGTAGTCAAACGGGGGGGCCTTATGAGCAGTTCTTC.

The V call is TRBV7-2, the J call TRBJ2-1; the match to TRBD2 covers 16 bases. V shed 5 bases, J shed 5 bases, and the junction held 3 bases outside the gene matches. Per germline, CDR1 SGHTA and CDR2 FQGNSA. The CDR3 loop spans 16 amino acids. The CDR3 coding sequence is TGTGCCAGCAGCCGGGGACTAGCGGGGGGGGACAATGAGCAGTTCTTC. Protein product: CASSRGLAGGDNEQFF.

V usage is TRBV20-1 and J usage is TRBJ2-2; TRBD2 agrees at 8 bases. Trimming removed 0 bases from V and 6 bases from J; junction bases left unmatched: 15. The V gene's germline CDR1 is DFQATT and CDR2 SNEGSKA (reference sequence). This CDR3 is 18 amino acids long. Written as DNA, the CDR3 is TGCAGTGCTAGAGATCGGCGTCGGGGGGGAGTCTCGGCCGGGGAGCTGTTTTTT. Translated, it gives CSARDRRRGGVSAGELFF.

The chain is built from TRBV5-1 and TRBJ1-3, with D maybe TRBD1 (5 bases). This CDR3 is built from 15 residues. V lost 1 base, J lost 8 bases, and 16 bases lay in between. The germline V gene has CDR1 SGHRS and CDR2 YFSETQ. CDR3 sequence reads: CASSLKGHQEDTIYF. The CDR3 DNA is TGCGCCAGCAGCTTGAAAGGACATCAGGAAGACACCATATATTTT.

The sample holds one count of this clonotype. The chain carries TRBV19 and TRBJ2-3; D could derive from TRBD1 or TRBD2 (5 bases each). Germline V gene sequence: CDR1 LNHDA, CDR2 SQIVND (reference sequence). V was pared by 7 bases and J by 1 base, with 15 bases between. The CDR3 loop spans 15 amino acids. This CDR3 is CASISGTGRTDTQYF. The CDR3 DNA reads as TGTGCCAGTATATCCGGGACGGGTCGCACAGATACGCAGTATTTT. The whole variable domain, filled in from reference TRBV19 and TRBJ2-3, reads DGGITQSPKYLFRKEGQNVTLSCEQNLNHDAMYWYRQDPGQGLRLIYYSQIVNDFQKGDIAEGYSVSREKKESFPLTVTSAQKNPTAFYLCASISGTGRTDTQYFGPGTRLTVL.

The chain combines TRBV5-6 with TRBJ1-2, with D uncertain. Trimming shortened V by 0 bases and J by 6 bases, and 21 bases separated the two germline ends. This CDR3 is built from 17 residues. Per the germline V gene, CDR1 is SGHDT and CDR2 is YYEEEE. CDR3 in DNA: TGTGCCAGCAGCTTGGAACCCCCCCGGGCGGTTTACGATGGCTACACCTTC. Its protein product is CASSLEPPRAVYDGYTF.

This chain links TRBV20-1 with TRBJ2-3, with a tentative D call TRBD1 (6 bases). V was trimmed by 3 bases and J by 0 bases, leaving 10 bases between them. CDR3 size: 14 residues. Germline lookup yields CDR1 DFQATT and CDR2 SNEGSKA (reference sequence). In nucleotides, the CDR3 is TGCAGTGCTAGTCGTGGGGGCAGCACAGATACGCAGTATTTT. Residues: CSASRGGSTDTQYF.

The V and J genes are TRBV6-5 and TRBJ1-3; the match to TRBD1 covers 8 bases. Unmatched junction bases numbered 4, after V lost 6 bases and J lost 3 bases. Germline V lookup: CDR1 MNHEY, CDR2 SVGAGI. This CDR3 contains 14 residues. The CDR3 DNA reads TGTGCCAGCAGGCCACAGGGGGGTGGAAACACCATATATTTT. Its translation is CASRPQGGGNTIYF.

J is TRBJ2-5 and V is TRBV6-5; D perhaps matches TRBD2 (5 bases). V lost 6 bases to trimming and J lost 5 bases, with 13 bases between them. The CDR3 is made up of 13 amino acids. Germline values: CDR1 MNHEY, CDR2 SVGAGI. The CDR3 is CASSRAGWETQYF. The DNA of the CDR3 is TGTGCCAGCAGCCGCGCGGGTTGGGAGACCCAGTACTTC.

This clonotype has more than one count but fewer than ten. The chain has TRBV12-3 or TRBV12-4 and TRBJ1-1, with D uncertain. The CDR3 length is 13 residues. Trimming removed 4 bases from V and 2 bases from J, with 8 bases in between. In DNA form, the CDR3 reads TGTGCCAGCAGTTCCTCAGGTAACACTGAAGCTTTCTTT. This translates into CASSSSGNTEAFF.

The V gene is TRBV27, the J gene TRBJ1-5; TRBD1 matches at 11 bases. The V and J ends lost 6 bases and 0 bases, in that order; junction bases with no gene match: 10. Germline CDR1 MNHEY, CDR2 SMNVEV (reference sequence). This CDR3 has 18 residues. As DNA, the CDR3 is TGTGCCAGCAGCCAAGCCGGGACAGGGGGGGGTAGCAATCAGCCCCAGCATTTT. Translated: CASSQAGTGGGSNQPQHF.

This chain links TRBV20-1 with TRBJ2-5; 8 bases agree with TRBD1. The CDR3 runs 16 residues. V lost 3 bases and J lost 5; bases outside the gene matches: 14. Germline values: CDR1 DFQATT, CDR2 SNEGSKA (reference sequence). The CDR3 region is CSARKPGGEYWETQYF. CDR3 DNA: TGCAGTGCTAGGAAACCAGGGGGCGAATATTGGGAGACCCAGTACTTC.

The V and J genes are TRBV7-2 and TRBJ1-4; perhaps TRBD1 as D (6 bases). The CDR3 extends over 16 amino acids. V was shortened by 3 bases and J by 5 bases, with 16 bases between the two germline ends. CDR1 and CDR2 from the germline V gene are SGHTA and FQGNSA. The CDR3: CASSFFSTGRNEKLFF. CDR3 DNA: TGTGCCAGCAGCTTTTTTTCGACAGGAAGAAATGAAAAACTGTTTTTT.

J is TRBJ2-3 and V is TRBV5-1, with a possible D match to TRBD1 (5 bases). Germline lookup yields CDR1 SGHRS and CDR2 YFSETQ. CDR3 size: 14 residues. Deletions cut 4 bases from V and 4 bases from J, with 13 bases between. The CDR3 loop reads CASSVFTGSDTQYF. CDR3 DNA sequence: TGCGCCAGCAGCGTATTTACAGGTTCAGATACGCAGTATTTT. The full variable domain, rest sourced from reference TRBV5-1 and TRBJ2-3, is KAGVTQTPRYLIKTRGQQVTLSCSPISGHRSVSWYQQTPGQGLQFLFEYFSETQRNKGNFPGRFSGRQFSNSRSEMNVSTLELGDSALYLCASSVFTGSDTQYFGPGTRLTVL.

V is TRBV7-9 and J is TRBJ1-2, with D unclear. The CDR3 is 13 residues long. Trimming took off 5 bases at V and 6 bases at J, with 13 bases between the two ends. Germline V gene data show CDR1 as SEHNR and CDR2 as FQNEAQ (reference sequence). CDR3: CASSPAQGDGYTF. In DNA, the CDR3 is TGTGCCAGCAGCCCAGCCCAAGGCGATGGCTACACCTTC.